This T cell receptor beta chain originates from a study of tumor-infiltrating lymphocytes in oesophageal squamous cell carcinoma. TCRdb re-derived calls from the PCR reads in MiXCR, one entry per CDR3 protein. The sample records more than 10,000 distinct CDR3 sequences, 50% to 55% being singletons. Many counts were recorded for this clonotype. Trimming removed 6 bases from V and 0 bases from J; junction bases left unmatched: 6. The CDR3 loop spans 17 amino acids. The germline V gene has CDR1 MNHEY and CDR2 SMNVEV (reference sequence). This TCR came from a female donor with esophageal squamous cell carcinoma. The rearrangement uses TRBV27 and TRBJ2-6; 9 bases fit TRBD1. Source material: esophageal tumor tissue. The CDR3 DNA reads TGTGCCAGCAGGACCGGGACAGGGATCTCTGGGGCCAACGTCCTGACTTTC. Amino acid sequence: CASRTGTGISGANVLTF.